A selection of T cell receptor beta chains follows, all from one sample in a study of graft-versus-host responses after intestinal transplantation. Some clones are missing from TCRdb's copy, which holds only in-frame ones; the method was immunoSEQ multiplex PCR. The data show about 85,000 clones, under 95% seen once. Antigens of these TCRs are unknown. The sequencing here drew on unstimulated CD8+ T cells sorted from spleen or lymph node cells, taken before transplant. Source of these receptors: a human donor who was the organ donor for an intestinal transplant. Both conserved end residues are part of each CDR3. The order of the fields is V gene, J gene, clone size, D gene, CDR3 protein, CDR3 DNA. A D gene is named only where the DNA matches it firmly. Size values are once, few and many counts, or a class for expanded clones, and some rows have none.

TRBV6-1,TRBJ2-1,.,.,CASSELVLSSYNEQFF,TGTGCCAGCAGTGAGCTTGTGTTAAGCTCCTACAATGAGCAGTTCTTC
TRBV7-2,TRBJ2-3,.,TRBD2,CASSPSGISTDTQYF,TGTGCCAGCAGCCCTAGCGGGATATCCACAGATACGCAGTATTTT
TRBV4-1,TRBJ2-7,.,.,CASSPKTNYEQYF,TGCGCCAGCAGCCCCAAGACAAACTACGAGCAGTACTTC
TRBV5-4,TRBJ2-7,.,.,CASSFGKTYEQYF,TGTGCCAGCAGCTTCGGTAAGACCTACGAGCAGTACTTC
TRBV7-6,TRBJ1-1,once,.,CASSSDRHVRTEAFF,TGTGCCAGCAGCTCGGACAGACATGTAAGGACTGAAGCTTTCTTC
TRBV27,TRBJ1-2,.,.,CASSLSGGYRTF,TGTGCCAGCAGTTTATCTGGGGGCTATCGGACCTTC
TRBV10-2,TRBJ2-7,.,TRBD2,CASTALAASSYEQYF,TGCGCCAGCACCGCCCTAGCGGCCAGCTCCTACGAGCAGTACTTC
TRBV5-1,TRBJ1-2,.,.,CASSSQLQGTNYGYTF,TGCGCCAGCAGCTCGCAGCTACAGGGTACTAACTATGGCTACACCTTC
TRBV29-1,TRBJ1-1,.,.,CSVEGGENTEAFF,TGCAGCGTTGAAGGAGGGGAGAACACTGAAGCTTTCTTT
TRBV2,TRBJ2-7,.,TRBD1,CASNGQGAYYEQYF,TGTGCCAGCAACGGACAGGGGGCGTATTACGAGCAGTACTTC
TRBV11-2,TRBJ2-1,.,TRBD2,CASSPGTSGSGNEQFF,TGTGCCAGCAGCCCCGGGACTAGCGGGAGCGGGAATGAGCAGTTCTTC
TRBV6-5,TRBJ1-2,.,.,CASSYSDRYGYTF,TGTGCCAGCAGTTACTCGGACCGATATGGCTACACCTTC
TRBV27,TRBJ2-1,.,.,CASSSGGPDNEQFF,TGTGCCAGCAGTTCTGGGGGCCCTGACAATGAGCAGTTCTTC
TRBV14,TRBJ2-3,.,TRBD2,CASSPIIAGGEDTQYF,TGTGCCAGCAGCCCCATTATAGCGGGAGGAGAAGATACGCAGTATTTT